Sequencing of this T cell receptor (beta chain) was carried out in a study of blood T cell repertoires in COVID-19. Study background: The United States, Italy and Spain provided the acute and convalescent COVID-19 samples.

Original methodology: Estimates of nucleated cell counts were drawn from the amplification of reference gene primers. This table comes from immunoSEQ multiplex PCR, and its TCRdb copy is limited to in-frame clones, with some not included. D and trimming were read from the DNA, whereas the V and J calls and clone size are those reported in that table. The table has under 250,000 clones, approximately 88% seen once. The CDR3 is 12 residues long. Looked up from germline, CDR1 is SQVTM and CDR2 is ANQGSEA. The V and J ends lost 5 bases and 2 bases respectively, with 9 bases between them. The J gene is TRBJ1-2, the V gene TRBV29-1; weak D call: TRBD1 (6 bases). This clonotype was sampled from a woman in her 30s who had been exposed to COVID-19. Sequencing was carried out using PBMCs or T cells enriched from blood (not recorded which). The CDR3 protein is CSVRDTNYGYTF. The CDR3 DNA reads as TGCAGCGTTAGGGACACCAACTATGGCTACACCTTC.